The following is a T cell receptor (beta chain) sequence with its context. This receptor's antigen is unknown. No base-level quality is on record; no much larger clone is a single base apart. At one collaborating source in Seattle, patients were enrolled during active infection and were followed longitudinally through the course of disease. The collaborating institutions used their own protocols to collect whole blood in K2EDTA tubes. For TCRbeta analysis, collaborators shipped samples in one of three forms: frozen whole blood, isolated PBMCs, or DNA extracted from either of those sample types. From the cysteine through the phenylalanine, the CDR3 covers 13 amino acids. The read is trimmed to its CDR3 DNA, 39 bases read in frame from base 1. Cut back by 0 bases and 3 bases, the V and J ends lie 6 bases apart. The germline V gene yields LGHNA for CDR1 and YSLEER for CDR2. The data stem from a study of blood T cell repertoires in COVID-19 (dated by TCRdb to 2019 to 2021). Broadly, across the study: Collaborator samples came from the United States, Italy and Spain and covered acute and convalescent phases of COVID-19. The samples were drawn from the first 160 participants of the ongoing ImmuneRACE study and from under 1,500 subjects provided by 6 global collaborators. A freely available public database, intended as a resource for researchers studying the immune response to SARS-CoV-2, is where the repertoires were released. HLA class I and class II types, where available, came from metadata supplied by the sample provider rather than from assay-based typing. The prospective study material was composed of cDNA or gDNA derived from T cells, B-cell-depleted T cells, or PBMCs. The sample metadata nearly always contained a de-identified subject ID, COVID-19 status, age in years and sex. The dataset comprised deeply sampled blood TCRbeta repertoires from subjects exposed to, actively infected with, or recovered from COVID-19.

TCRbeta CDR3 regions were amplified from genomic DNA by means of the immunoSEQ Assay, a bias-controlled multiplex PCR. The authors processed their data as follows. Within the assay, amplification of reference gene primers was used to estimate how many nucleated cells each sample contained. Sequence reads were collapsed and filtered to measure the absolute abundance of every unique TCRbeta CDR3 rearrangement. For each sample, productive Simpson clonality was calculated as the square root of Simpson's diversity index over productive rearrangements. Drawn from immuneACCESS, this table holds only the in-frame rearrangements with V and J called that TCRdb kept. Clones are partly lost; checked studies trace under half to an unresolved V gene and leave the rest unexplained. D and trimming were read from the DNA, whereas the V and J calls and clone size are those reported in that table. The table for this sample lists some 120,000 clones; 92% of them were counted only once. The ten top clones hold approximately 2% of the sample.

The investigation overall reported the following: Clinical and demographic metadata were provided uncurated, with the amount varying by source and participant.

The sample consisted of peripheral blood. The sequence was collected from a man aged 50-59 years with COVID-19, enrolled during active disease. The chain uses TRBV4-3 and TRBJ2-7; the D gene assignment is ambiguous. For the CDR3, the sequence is CASSQDRSYEQYF. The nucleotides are TGCGCCAGCAGCCAAGATAGAAGCTACGAGCAGTACTTC.